This T cell receptor (beta chain) was observed in a study of T cell changes during pregnancy in multiple sclerosis (dated 2019 in TCRdb). With regard to the full study: Changes in the T cell repertoire over the course of pregnancy were examined in this study in women with multiple sclerosis.

The library was prepared using the immunoSEQ multiplex PCR assay. Held by TCRdb, this immuneACCESS table contains in-frame sequences only and omits some clones. Under half of the omission traces to an unresolved V gene where checked; the cause of the rest is unknown. Here the sample has around 65,000 clones; under 95% occur a single time. Over 3% of the sample rests with the top ten. From the germline V gene, CDR1 is SGHRS and CDR2 is YFSETQ. V is cut back by 0 bases and J by 0 bases, with 2 bases in the junction unmatched. Spanning cysteine to phenylalanine, the CDR3 consists of 16 amino acids. Only the CDR3 DNA stays, 48 bases, in frame from base 1. This clone was counted a single time. This clone's antigen is unknown. The sample holds no much larger clone one base away, and base qualities are not on file.

Recombination joined TRBV5-1 with TRBJ2-3; 9 of the junction bases match TRBD2. This material consisted of peripheral blood, taken in the first trimester of pregnancy. The receptor was isolated from a female donor in good health, enrolled as a control in a pregnancy study. The nucleotide sequence is given as TGCGCCAGCAGCTTGGCGCTAGCGGGGAGCACAGATACGCAGTATTTT. Its protein product is CASSLALAGSTDTQYF.